This record concerns one T cell receptor beta chain sequence. The data were taken from a study of early T cells in non-severe SARS-CoV-2 infection. The V gene lost 5 bases and the J gene lost 5 bases, with 15 bases spanning the gap. Germline lookup yields CDR1 SGHAT and CDR2 FQNNGV. The CDR3 covers 15 residues. TCRdb re-called the 5' RACE reads with MiXCR, one entry per CDR3 protein. In the table there are fewer than 75,000 distinct CDR3 sequences, less than 20% of which are singletons. The specimen was whole blood, collected at baseline. This receptor was taken from an adult who was a healthcare worker with PCR-confirmed SARS-CoV-2 infection or an uninfected control (not recorded which). The chain has TRBV11-2 and TRBJ2-2, with D tentatively TRBD1 (7 bases). In DNA, the CDR3 is TGTGCCAGCAGCGTGTACAGGGGAGGTACCGGGGAGCTGTTTTTT. Encoded protein: CASSVYRGGTGELFF.